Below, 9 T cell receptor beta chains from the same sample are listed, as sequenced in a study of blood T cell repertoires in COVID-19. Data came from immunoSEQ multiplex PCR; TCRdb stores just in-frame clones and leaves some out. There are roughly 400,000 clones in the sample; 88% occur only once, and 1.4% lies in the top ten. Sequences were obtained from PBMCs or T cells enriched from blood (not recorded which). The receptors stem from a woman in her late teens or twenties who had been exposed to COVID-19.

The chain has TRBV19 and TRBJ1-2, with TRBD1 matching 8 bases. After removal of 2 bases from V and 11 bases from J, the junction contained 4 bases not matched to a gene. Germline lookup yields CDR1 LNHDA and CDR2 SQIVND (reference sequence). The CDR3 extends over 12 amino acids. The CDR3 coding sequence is TGTGCCAGTAGTATACAGGGGGCCTTATACACCTTC. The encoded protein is CASSIQGALYTF.

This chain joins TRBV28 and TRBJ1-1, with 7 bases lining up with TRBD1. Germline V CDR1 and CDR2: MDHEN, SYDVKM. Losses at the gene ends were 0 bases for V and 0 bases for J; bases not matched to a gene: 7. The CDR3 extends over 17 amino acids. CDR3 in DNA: TGTGCCAGCAGTTTATGGGCGACAGGGTCTATGAACACTGAAGCTTTCTTT. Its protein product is CASSLWATGSMNTEAFF.

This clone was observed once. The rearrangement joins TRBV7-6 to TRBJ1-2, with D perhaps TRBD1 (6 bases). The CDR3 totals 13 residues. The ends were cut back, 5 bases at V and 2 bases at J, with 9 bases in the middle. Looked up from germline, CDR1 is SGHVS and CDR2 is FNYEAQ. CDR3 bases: TGTGCCAGCAGCCCGGACAGAAACTATGGCTACACCTTC. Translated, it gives CASSPDRNYGYTF.

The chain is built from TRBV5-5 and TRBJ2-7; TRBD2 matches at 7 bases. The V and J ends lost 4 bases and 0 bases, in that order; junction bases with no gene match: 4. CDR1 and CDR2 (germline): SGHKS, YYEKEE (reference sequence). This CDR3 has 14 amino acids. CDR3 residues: CASSIAGTSYEQYF. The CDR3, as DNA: TGTGCCAGCAGCATAGCGGGTACCTCCTACGAGCAGTACTTC. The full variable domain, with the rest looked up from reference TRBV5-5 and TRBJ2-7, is DAGVTQSPTHLIKTRGQQVTLRCSPISGHKSVSWYQQVLGQGPQFIFQYYEKEERGRGNFPDRFSARQFPNYSSELNVNALLLGDSALYLCASSIAGTSYEQYFGPGTRLTVT.

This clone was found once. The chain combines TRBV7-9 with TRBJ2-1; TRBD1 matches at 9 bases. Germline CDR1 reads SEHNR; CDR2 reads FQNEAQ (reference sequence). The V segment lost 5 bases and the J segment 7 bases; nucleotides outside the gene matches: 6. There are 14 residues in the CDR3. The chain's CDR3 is CASSPGTGSNEQFF. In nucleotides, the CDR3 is TGTGCCAGCAGCCCCGGGACAGGGTCGAATGAGCAGTTCTTC.

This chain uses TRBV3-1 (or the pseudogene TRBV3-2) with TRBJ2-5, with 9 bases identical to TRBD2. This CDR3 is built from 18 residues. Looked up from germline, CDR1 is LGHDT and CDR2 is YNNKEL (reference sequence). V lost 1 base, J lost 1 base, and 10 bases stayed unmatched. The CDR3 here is CASSQGPTSGSPQETQYF. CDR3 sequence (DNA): TGTGCCAGCAGCCAAGGGCCGACTAGCGGATCCCCCCAAGAGACCCAGTACTTC.

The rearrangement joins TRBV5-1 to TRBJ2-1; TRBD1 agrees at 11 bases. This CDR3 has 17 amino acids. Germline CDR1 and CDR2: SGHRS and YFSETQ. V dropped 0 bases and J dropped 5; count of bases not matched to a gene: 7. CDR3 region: CASSLDLRDRGDNEQFF. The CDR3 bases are TGCGCCAGCAGCTTGGACCTACGGGACAGGGGGGACAATGAGCAGTTCTTC.

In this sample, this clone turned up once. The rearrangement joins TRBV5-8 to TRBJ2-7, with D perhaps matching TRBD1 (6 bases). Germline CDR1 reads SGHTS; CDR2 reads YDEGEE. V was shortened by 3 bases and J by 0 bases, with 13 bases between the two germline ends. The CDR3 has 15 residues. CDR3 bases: TGTGCCAGCAGCTCGGTCCGGGACATCTCCTACGAGCAGTACTTC. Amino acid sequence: CASSSVRDISYEQYF.

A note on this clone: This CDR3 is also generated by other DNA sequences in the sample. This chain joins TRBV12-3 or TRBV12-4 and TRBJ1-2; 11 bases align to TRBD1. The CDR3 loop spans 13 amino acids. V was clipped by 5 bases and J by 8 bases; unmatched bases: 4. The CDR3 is CASSPGQGGGYTF. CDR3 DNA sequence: TGTGCCAGCAGTCCGGGACAGGGGGGAGGCTACACCTTC.